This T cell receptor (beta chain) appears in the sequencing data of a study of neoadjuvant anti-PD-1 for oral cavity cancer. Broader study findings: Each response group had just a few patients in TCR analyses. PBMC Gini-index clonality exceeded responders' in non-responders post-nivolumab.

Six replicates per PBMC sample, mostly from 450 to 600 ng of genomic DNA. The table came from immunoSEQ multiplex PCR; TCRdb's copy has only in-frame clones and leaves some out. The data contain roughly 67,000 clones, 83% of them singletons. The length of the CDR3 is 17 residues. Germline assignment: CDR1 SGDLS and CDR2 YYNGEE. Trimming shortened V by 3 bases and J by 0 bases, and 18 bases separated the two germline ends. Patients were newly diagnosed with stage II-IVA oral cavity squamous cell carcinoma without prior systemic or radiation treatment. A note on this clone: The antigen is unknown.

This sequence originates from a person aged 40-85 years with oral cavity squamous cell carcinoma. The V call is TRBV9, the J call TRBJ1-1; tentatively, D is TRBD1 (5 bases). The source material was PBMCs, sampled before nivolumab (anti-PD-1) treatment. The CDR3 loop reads CASSGRDGRLMNTEAFF. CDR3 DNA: TGTGCCAGCAGCGGCCGGGACGGGAGATTAATGAACACTGAAGCTTTCTTT. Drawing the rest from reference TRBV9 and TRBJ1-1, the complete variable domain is DSGVTQTPKHLITATGQRVTLRCSPRSGDLSVYWYQQSLDQGLQFLIQYYNGEERAKGNILERFSAQQFPDLHSELNLSSLELGDSALYFCASSGRDGRLMNTEAFFGQGTRLTVV.